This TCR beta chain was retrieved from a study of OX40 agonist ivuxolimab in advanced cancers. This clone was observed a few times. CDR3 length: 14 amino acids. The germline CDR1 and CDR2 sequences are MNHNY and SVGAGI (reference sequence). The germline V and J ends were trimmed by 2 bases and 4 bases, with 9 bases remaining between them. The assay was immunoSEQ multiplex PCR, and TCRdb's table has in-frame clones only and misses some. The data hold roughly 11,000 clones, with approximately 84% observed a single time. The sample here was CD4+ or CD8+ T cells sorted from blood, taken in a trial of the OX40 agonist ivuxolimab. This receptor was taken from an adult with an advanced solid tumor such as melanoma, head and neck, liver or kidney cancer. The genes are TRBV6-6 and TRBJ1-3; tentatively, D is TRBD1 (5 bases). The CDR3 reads CASSYQGLGNTIYF. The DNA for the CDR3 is TGTGCCAGCAGTTACCAGGGTCTCGGAAACACCATATATTTT.